A single count supports the clone carrying this TCR beta chain. The CDR3 runs 13 residues. The germline V gene has CDR1 SEHNR and CDR2 FQNEAQ (reference sequence). The V segment lost 10 bases and the J segment 12 bases; nucleotides outside the gene matches: 17. The table came from immunoSEQ multiplex PCR; TCRdb's copy has only in-frame clones and leaves some out. Altogether tens of thousands of clones are present, 93% being singletons, with the ten largest covering under 3%. This sample was included in a study of T cell changes during pregnancy in multiple sclerosis. This clonotype was obtained from a female donor with multiple sclerosis, enrolled in a pregnancy study. The starting material was peripheral blood, obtained in the second trimester of pregnancy. The gene calls are TRBV7-9 and TRBJ1-1; the match to TRBD1 covers 7 bases. CDR3 residues: CANAPSSGTVPFF. In DNA, the CDR3 is TGTGCCAATGCACCCTCCTCCGGGACAGTTCCTTTCTTT. The full variable domain, in which reference TRBV7-9 and TRBJ1-1 provide the parts outside the CDR3, is DTGVSQNPRHKITKRGQNVTFRCDPISEHNRLYWYRQTLGQGPEFLTYFQNEAQLEKSRLLSDRFSAERPKGSFSTLEIQRTEQGDSAMYLCANAPSSGTVPFFGQGTRLTVV.